The present T cell receptor beta chain was sequenced within a study of blood T cell repertoires in COVID-19. Overall study context: Spain, Italy and the United States supplied samples that represented acute and convalescent COVID-19. PBMCs, B-cell-depleted T cells, or T cells were the source of the cDNA or gDNA that made up the material.

Here immunoSEQ multiplex PCR was the method, and the copy in TCRdb shows in-frame clones only, minus some. The sample holds about 200,000 clones, approximately 80% seen once. Sequenced material: peripheral blood. This clonotype originated in a man aged 40-49 years with acute or convalescent COVID-19.

CDR3 sequence: CASSFPGQGIKQPQHF. The CDR3 DNA reads as TGTGCCAGCAGTTTCCCGGGACAGGGTATAAAACAGCCCCAGCATTTT. This chain links TRBV6-5 with TRBJ1-5; 9 bases line up with TRBD1. V dropped 4 bases and J dropped 7; count of bases not matched to a gene: 11. This CDR3 has 16 residues. The V gene's germline CDR1 is MNHEY and CDR2 SVGAGI.